The rows below give T cell receptor beta chains drawn from one sample of a study of blood T cells in healthy people across ages. TCRdb fed the 5' RACE reads into MiXCR, producing one record per CDR3 protein. The sample has around 1.5 million distinct CDR3 sequences; roughly 59% are singletons. Sequenced: blood. These receptors originate from a man aged 18 to 29 in good health. Each CDR3 is given with its conserved first and last residue. D genes are given only for firm matches.

TRBJ2-3 | . | TRBV11-2 | CASSSQRATDTQYF
. | . | TRBV20-1 | CSAPLGQGRETQYF
TRBJ2-7 | . | TRBV6-4 | CASRQKPYEQYF
TRBJ2-5 | . | TRBV20-1 | CSAETGREQYF
TRBJ2-1 | . | TRBV5-8 | CVSSLGQGPHNEQFF
TRBJ2-6 | . | TRBV4-3 | CASSQDLGRSGANVLTF
TRBJ1-1 | . | TRBV4-1 | CASSQDQANTEAFF
TRBJ1-1 | . | TRBV6-6 | CASSLTKTEAFF
TRBJ2-3 | . | TRBV4-1 | CASGQEQLSGDTQYF
TRBJ2-3 | . | TRBV7-8 | CASSLVGGASDTQYF
TRBJ2-5 | . | TRBV7-9 | CASSLETGKMYF
TRBJ2-1 | TRBD2 | TRBV4-1 | CASSPTRTSGRGEQFF
TRBJ2-1 | TRBD2 | TRBV4-1 | CASSQGALASGEQFF
TRBJ2-6 | TRBD1 | TRBV29-1 | CSAQQGVNSGANVLTF
TRBJ2-3 | TRBD2 | TRBV14 | CASSTPAGEITDTQYF
TRBJ1-1 | . | TRBV6-1 | CASSEISGAVTEAFF
. | TRBD1 | TRBV6-6 | CASSTGVPEQYF
TRBJ1-4 | . | TRBV12-5 | CASGLVVGTVATNEKLFF
TRBJ1-3 | . | TRBV29-1 | CSVGLPLGNTIYF
TRBJ2-1 | . | TRBV7-8 | CASSLRPSSYNEQFF
TRBJ1-1 | . | TRBV5-1 | CASSLALGADTEAFF
TRBJ2-7 | . | TRBV6-5 | CASSYSDRDYEQYF
TRBJ1-2 | . | TRBV7-9 | CASSSTRTYGYTF
TRBJ1-2 | . | TRBV4-3 | CASSQSDWNYGYTF
TRBJ2-1 | . | TRBV2 | CAGRGPPGDEQFF
TRBJ2-1 | . | TRBV6-2/TRBV6-3 | CASSYSQAGSWGEQFF
TRBJ2-7 | . | TRBV11-2 | CASSLRYRSYEQYF
TRBJ2-5 | . | TRBV3-1 | CASSQEGRRYQETQYF
TRBJ1-6 | . | TRBV11-2 | CASRGGYSYNSPLHF
TRBJ1-5 | . | TRBV4-1 | CASSQLAGDEETQHF
TRBJ2-2 | . | TRBV30 | CAWSVKFWNTGELFF
TRBJ2-7 | . | TRBV4-1 | CASSQDTEQYF
TRBJ2-7 | . | TRBV6-5 | CASRNFWEQYF
TRBJ2-3 | TRBD2 | TRBV6-1 | CASSPTSGGTQSPDTQYF
TRBJ2-4 | . | TRBV4-3 | CASSQATGLNIQYF
TRBJ1-2 | . | TRBV7-2 | CASGDPGSGYTF
TRBJ1-2 | TRBD1 | TRBV12-3/TRBV12-4 | CASSLALQGDGYTF
TRBJ2-1 | TRBD2 | TRBV4-1 | CASSPLAGLNEQFF
TRBJ2-1 | . | TRBV2 | CASSESFSSSYNEQFF
TRBJ2-7 | . | TRBV7-2 | CASSAAPGGGYEQYF
TRBJ2-7 | TRBD2 | TRBV20-1 | CSASERSGGWYEQYF
TRBJ1-2 | . | TRBV6-6 | CASSYGYGDSYGYTF